One and the same sample provided the 20 T cell receptor beta chains below, sequenced in a study of OX40 agonist ivuxolimab in advanced cancers. Repertoires were generated with immunoSEQ multiplex PCR, while TCRdb's copy carries only in-frame clones and drops some. Among tens of thousands of clones listed, around 89% were seen once. Sequencing used CD4+ or CD8+ T cells sorted from blood, obtained in a trial of the OX40 agonist ivuxolimab. The receptors stem from an adult with an advanced solid tumor such as melanoma, head and neck, liver or kidney cancer.

This chain links TRBV6-5 with TRBJ1-2; D perhaps matches TRBD1 (6 bases). The CDR3 sequence is 14 residues long. Between the trimmed V and J ends, which lost 5 bases and 6 bases, there was a span of 16 bases. Germline CDR1 reads MNHEY; CDR2 reads SVGAGI. CDR3 amino acids: CASSIRAGDDGYTF. In DNA form, the CDR3 reads TGTGCCAGCAGTATTAGGGCAGGGGACGATGGCTACACCTTC.

The chain recombines TRBV7-3 with TRBJ2-3, with D perhaps matching TRBD1 or TRBD2 (5 bases each). The CDR3 runs to 13 residues. The germline V gene encodes CDR1 SGHTA and CDR2 FQGTGA. V lost 4 bases and J 0 bases, leaving 5 bases between the germline ends. CDR3 nucleotide sequence: TGTGCCAGCAGCTGGGACAGCACAGATACGCAGTATTTT. Translating it yields CASSWDSTDTQYF.

The chain joins TRBV12-5 to TRBJ2-1; 12 bases are shared with TRBD2. Germline V gene sequence: CDR1 LGHNT, CDR2 FRNRAP. There are 14 residues in the CDR3. The J segment lost 8 bases and the V segment lost 1 base, leaving 0 bases of the junction unmatched. The CDR3 DNA follows: TGTGCTAGTGGTTTGGGACTAGCGGGAGATGAGCAGTTCTTC. The encoded protein is CASGLGLAGDEQFF. The full variable domain, rest sourced from reference TRBV12-5 and TRBJ2-1, is DARVTQTPRHKVTEMGQEVTMRCQPILGHNTVFWYRQTMMQGLELLAYFRNRAPLDDSGMPKDRFSAEMPDATLATLKIQPSEPRDSAVYFCASGLGLAGDEQFFGPGTRLTVL.

J is TRBJ1-2 and V is TRBV11-2, with D possibly being TRBD1 (5 bases). With 2 bases removed from V and 6 bases from J, the gap between germline ends came to 16 bases. In germline, CDR1 is SGHAT, CDR2 FQNNGV. This CDR3 has 15 residues. The CDR3 loop is CASSLRGLPGDGYTF. CDR3 sequence (DNA): TGTGCCAGCAGCTTAAGGGGTCTACCGGGTGATGGCTACACCTTC.

The chain joins TRBV4-1 to TRBJ2-1; D gene uncertain. The CDR3 sequence is 12 residues long. Germline V CDR1 and CDR2: MGHRA, YSYEKL. V lost 0 bases and J lost 12, with 9 bases in between. CDR3 residues: CASSQDGIAQFF. The CDR3 region has the DNA TGCGCCAGCAGCCAAGATGGTATAGCGCAGTTCTTC.

The gene calls are TRBV5-1 and TRBJ2-7; possibly TRBD1 or TRBD2 for D (5 bases each). Germline V lookup: CDR1 SGHRS, CDR2 YFSETQ. The CDR3 runs to 14 residues. Deletions cut 1 base from V and 0 bases from J, with 8 bases between. CDR3 nucleotide sequence: TGCGCCAGCAGCTTGCGAGGGGTCTCCTACGAGCAGTACTTC. It encodes CASSLRGVSYEQYF.

The chain uses TRBV7-6 and TRBJ1-4, with no clear D. The germline V gene has CDR1 SGHVS and CDR2 FNYEAQ. CDR3 length: 14 residues. Deletions cut 0 bases from V and 3 bases from J, with 5 bases between. CDR3 coding DNA: TGTGCCAGCAGCTTAGCGGATCCTAATGAAAAACTGTTTTTT. This codes for CASSLADPNEKLFF.

This rearrangement joins TRBV10-3 to TRBJ1-1, with 7 bases lining up with TRBD1. The CDR3 has 13 amino acids. V gave up 3 bases and J gave up 8 bases; unmatched junction bases: 6. The germline V gene encodes CDR1 ENHRY and CDR2 SYGVKD. The CDR3 DNA reads TGTGCCATCAGTGAAGGGGGGACAGACGAAGCTTTCTTT. Amino acids: CAISEGGTDEAFF.

The chain joins TRBV5-1 to TRBJ2-7, with a possible D match to TRBD2 (5 bases). In germline, CDR1 is SGHRS, CDR2 YFSETQ. The CDR3 has 16 amino acids. The ends were cut back, 2 bases at V and 3 bases at J, with 18 bases in the middle. This chain's CDR3 is CASSLDRTLNFYEQYF. Written as DNA, the CDR3 is TGCGCCAGCAGCTTAGATAGGACTCTTAATTTCTACGAGCAGTACTTC.

V usage is TRBV28 and J usage is TRBJ2-3; no clear D. Germline V gives CDR1 MDHEN, CDR2 SYDVKM. The CDR3 length is 14 residues. Trimming pared 2 bases from V and 4 bases from J, leaving 10 bases between. In DNA, the CDR3 is TGTGCCAGCAGTTTACTCAGAAGCCCAGATACGCAGTATTTT. Protein product: CASSLLRSPDTQYF.

The rearrangement uses TRBV28 and TRBJ1-3; possible D gene TRBD1, 6 bases. Looked up from germline, CDR1 is MDHEN and CDR2 is SYDVKM. The CDR3 runs 15 residues. Trimming took off 5 bases at V and 0 bases at J, with 11 bases between the two ends. CDR3 in DNA: TGTGCCAGCAGTGATACAGGGTCCTCTGGAAACACCATATATTTT. It specifies CASSDTGSSGNTIYF. Variable domain in full (rest from reference TRBV28 and TRBJ1-3): DVKVTQSSRYLVKRTGEKVFLECVQDMDHENMFWYRQDPGLGLRLIYFSYDVKMKEKGDIPEGYSVSREKKERFSLILESASTNQTSMYLCASSDTGSSGNTIYFGEGSWLTVV.

On this clone: One end of the junction varies from germline; a read error may be responsible. The chain couples TRBV7-3 to TRBJ2-5; D is possibly TRBD1 (6 bases). The CDR3 extends over 14 amino acids. CDR1 is SGHTA, CDR2 FQGTGA, per germline. CDR3 sequence reads: CANETPTGQGTQYF. CDR3 sequence (DNA): TGTGCCAACGAAACCCCGACAGGCCAAGGGACCCAGTACTTC. Based on the CDR3 plus reference TRBV7-3 and TRBJ2-5, the full variable domain is GAGVSQTPSNKVTEKGKYVELRCDPISGHTALYWYRQSLGQGPEFLIYFQGTGAADDSGLPNDRFFAVRPEGSVSTLKIQRTERGDSAVYLCANETPTGQGTQYFGPGTRLLVL.

V usage is TRBV6-6 and J usage is TRBJ1-3; D not resolved. Trimming left V 3 bases short and J 0 bases short, with 12 bases between. CDR1 is MNHNY, CDR2 SVGAGI, per germline (reference sequence). The CDR3 consists of 16 residues. The CDR3 sequence: CASSYSDTSSGNTIYF. Written as DNA, the CDR3 is TGTGCCAGCAGTTATTCCGACACCAGCTCTGGAAACACCATATATTTT.

The chain uses TRBV29-1 and TRBJ2-2; D call uncertain. This CDR3 has 13 amino acids. V dropped 6 bases and J dropped 1 base, with 9 bases sitting between them. Per germline, CDR1 SQVTM and CDR2 ANQGSEA. CDR3 sequence reads: CSVIPENTGELFF. As DNA, the CDR3 is TGCAGCGTGATCCCAGAGAACACCGGGGAGCTGTTTTTT.

The CDR3 sequence is CASSLGGREYF. For the CDR3, the DNA is TGTGCCAGCAGCTTGGGAGGTAGGGAGTATTTT. The chain carries TRBV5-6 and TRBJ2-3; no clear D. The CDR3 is 11 amino acids. Per germline, CDR1 SGHDT and CDR2 YYEEEE. Trimming removed 0 bases from V and 13 bases from J, with 9 bases in between.

The chain is built from TRBV29-1 and TRBJ1-1, with unresolved D. CDR1 and CDR2 from the germline V gene are SQVTM and ANQGSEA. With 7 bases removed from V and 4 bases from J, the gap between germline ends came to 7 bases. The CDR3 is 10 amino acids. CDR3 sequence: CSAIATEAFF. The CDR3 DNA sequence: TGCAGCGCTATCGCCACTGAAGCTTTCTTT. The full variable domain, completed using reference TRBV29-1 and TRBJ1-1, is SAVISQKPSRDICQRGTSLTIQCQVDSQVTMMFWYRQQPGQSLTLIATANQGSEATYESGFVIDKFPISRPNLTFSTLTVSNMSPEDSSIYLCSAIATEAFFGQGTRLTVV.

The chain combines TRBV28 with TRBJ2-5, with 12 bases matching TRBD2. Germline trimming cut 4 bases from V and 1 base from J; bases unmatched to any gene: 4. Germline values: CDR1 MDHEN, CDR2 SYDVKM. The CDR3 sequence is 16 residues long. CDR3 in amino acids: CASSSRLAGAQETQYF. DNA of the CDR3: TGTGCCAGCAGTTCCCGACTAGCGGGGGCCCAAGAGACCCAGTACTTC.

This clone was seen a single time. This sequence joins TRBV7-9 and TRBJ2-1, with a tentative D call TRBD2 (6 bases). V was cut by 7 bases and J by 4 bases, with 23 bases left in between. The CDR3 runs to 17 residues. Germline loops: CDR1 SEHNR, CDR2 FQNEAQ (reference sequence). The CDR3 DNA sequence: TGTGCCAGCATCCCCCCCCCGGGACTGATCGTGTACAATGAGCAGTTCTTC. Its protein is CASIPPPGLIVYNEQFF. Variable domain in full (rest from reference TRBV7-9 and TRBJ2-1): DTGVSQNPRHKITKRGQNVTFRCDPISEHNRLYWYRQTLGQGPEFLTYFQNEAQLEKSRLLSDRFSAERPKGSFSTLEIQRTEQGDSAMYLCASIPPPGLIVYNEQFFGPGTRLTVL.

The J gene is TRBJ1-1, the V gene TRBV13; D not resolved. Per the germline V gene, CDR1 is PRHDT and CDR2 is FYEKMQ (reference sequence). V lost 5 bases and J lost 7, with 11 bases in between. This CDR3 spans 12 amino acids. This CDR3 reads CASSGGLGEAFF. DNA for the CDR3: TGTGCCAGCAGCGGTGGGTTGGGTGAAGCTTTCTTT.

CDR3 sequence (DNA): TGTGCCAGCAGTTACTCCAGCCCAGGAGGCCACGAGCAGTACTTC. It encodes CASSYSSPGGHEQYF. The V and J genes are TRBV6-5 and TRBJ2-7, with D possibly matching TRBD2 (5 bases). V was shortened by 0 bases and J by 5 bases, with 14 bases between the two germline ends. The CDR3 contains 15 residues. Looked up from germline, CDR1 is MNHEY and CDR2 is SVGAGI.